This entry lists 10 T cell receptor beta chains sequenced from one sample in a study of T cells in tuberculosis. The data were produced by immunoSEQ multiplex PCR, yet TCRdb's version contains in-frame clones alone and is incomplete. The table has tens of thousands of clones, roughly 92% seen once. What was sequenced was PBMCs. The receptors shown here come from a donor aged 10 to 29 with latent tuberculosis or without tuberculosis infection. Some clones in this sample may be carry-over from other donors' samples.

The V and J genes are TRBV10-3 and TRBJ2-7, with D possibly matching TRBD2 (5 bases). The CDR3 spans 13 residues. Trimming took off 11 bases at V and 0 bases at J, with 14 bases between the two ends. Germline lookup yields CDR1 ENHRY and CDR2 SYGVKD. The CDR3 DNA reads TGTGCCGCGGGCCTCGATCTCTCCTACGAGCAGTACTTC. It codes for CAAGLDLSYEQYF.

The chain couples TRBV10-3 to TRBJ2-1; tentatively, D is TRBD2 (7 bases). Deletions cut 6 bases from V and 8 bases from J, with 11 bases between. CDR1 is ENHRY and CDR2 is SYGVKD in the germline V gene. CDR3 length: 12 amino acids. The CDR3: CAIRTGGHEQFF. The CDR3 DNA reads TGTGCCATCAGGACGGGGGGCCATGAGCAGTTCTTC.

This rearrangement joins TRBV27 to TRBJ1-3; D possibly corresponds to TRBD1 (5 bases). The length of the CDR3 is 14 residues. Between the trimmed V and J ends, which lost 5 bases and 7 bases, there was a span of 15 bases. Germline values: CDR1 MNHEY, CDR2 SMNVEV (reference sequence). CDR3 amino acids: CASSRSGGANTIYF. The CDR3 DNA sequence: TGTGCCAGCAGTCGAAGTGGCGGGGCGAACACCATATATTTT.

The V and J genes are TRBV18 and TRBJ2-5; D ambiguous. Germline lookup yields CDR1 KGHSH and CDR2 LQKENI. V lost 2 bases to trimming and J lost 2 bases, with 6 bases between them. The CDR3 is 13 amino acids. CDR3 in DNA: TGTGCCAGCTCACCAGCAGGTCAAGAGACCCAGTACTTC. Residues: CASSPAGQETQYF.

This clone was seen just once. CDR3 sequence (DNA): TGTGCTAGTGGTCAAAAGCTAGCGGGAGGGGGGGATACGCAGTATTTT. Its translation is CASGQKLAGGGDTQYF. This chain links TRBV12-5 with TRBJ2-3, with 12 bases identical to TRBD2. J lost 6 bases, V lost 5 bases, and 9 bases had no gene match. Germline CDR1 LGHNT, CDR2 FRNRAP. This CDR3 contains 16 residues.

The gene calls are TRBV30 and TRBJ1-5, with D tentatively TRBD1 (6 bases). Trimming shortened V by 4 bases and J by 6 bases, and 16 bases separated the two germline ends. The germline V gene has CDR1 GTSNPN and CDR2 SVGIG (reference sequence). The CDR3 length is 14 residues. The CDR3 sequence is CAWTFRGFSQPQHF. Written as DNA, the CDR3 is TGTGCCTGGACATTCAGGGGTTTTAGTCAGCCCCAGCATTTT.

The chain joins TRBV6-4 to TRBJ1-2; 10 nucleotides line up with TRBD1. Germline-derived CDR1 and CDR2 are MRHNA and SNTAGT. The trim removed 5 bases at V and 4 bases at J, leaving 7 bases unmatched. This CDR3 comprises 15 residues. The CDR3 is CASSLTGGDLYGYTF. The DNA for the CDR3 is TGTGCCAGCAGTCTGACAGGGGGCGACCTCTATGGCTACACCTTC.

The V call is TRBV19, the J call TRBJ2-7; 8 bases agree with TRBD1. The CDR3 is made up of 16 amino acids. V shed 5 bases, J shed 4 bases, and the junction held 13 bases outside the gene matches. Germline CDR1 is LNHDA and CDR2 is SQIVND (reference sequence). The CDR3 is CASSPFGQGWRYEQYF. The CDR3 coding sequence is TGTGCCAGTAGTCCCTTTGGACAGGGATGGCGGTACGAGCAGTACTTC. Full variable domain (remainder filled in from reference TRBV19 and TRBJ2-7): DGGITQSPKYLFRKEGQNVTLSCEQNLNHDAMYWYRQDPGQGLRLIYYSQIVNDFQKGDIAEGYSVSREKKESFPLTVTSAQKNPTAFYLCASSPFGQGWRYEQYFGPGTRLTVT.

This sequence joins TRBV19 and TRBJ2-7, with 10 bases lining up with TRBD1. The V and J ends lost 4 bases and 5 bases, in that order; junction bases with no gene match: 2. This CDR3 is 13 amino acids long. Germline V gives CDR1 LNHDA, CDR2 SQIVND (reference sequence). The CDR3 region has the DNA TGTGCCAGTAGTACGGACAGGGGGGACGAGCAGTACTTC. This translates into CASSTDRGDEQYF.

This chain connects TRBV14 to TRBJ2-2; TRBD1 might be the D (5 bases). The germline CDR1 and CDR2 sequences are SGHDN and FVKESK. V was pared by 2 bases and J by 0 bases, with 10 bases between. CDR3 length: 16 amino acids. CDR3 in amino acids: CASSQRQISNTGELFF. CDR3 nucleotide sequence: TGTGCCAGCAGCCAACGACAGATTTCGAACACCGGGGAGCTGTTTTTT.